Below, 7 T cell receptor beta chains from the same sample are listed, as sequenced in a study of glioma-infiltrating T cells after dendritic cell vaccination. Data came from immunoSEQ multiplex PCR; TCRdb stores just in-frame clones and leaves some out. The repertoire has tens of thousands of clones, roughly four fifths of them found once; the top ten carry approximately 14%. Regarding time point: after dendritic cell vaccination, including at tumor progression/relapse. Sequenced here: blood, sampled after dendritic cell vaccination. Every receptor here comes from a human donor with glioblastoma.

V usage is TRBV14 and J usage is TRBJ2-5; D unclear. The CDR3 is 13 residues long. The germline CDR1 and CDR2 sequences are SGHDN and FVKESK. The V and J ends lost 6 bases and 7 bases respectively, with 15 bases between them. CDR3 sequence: CASRKSLEGTQYF. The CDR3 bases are TGTGCCAGCAGGAAAAGCCTAGAAGGGACCCAGTACTTC.

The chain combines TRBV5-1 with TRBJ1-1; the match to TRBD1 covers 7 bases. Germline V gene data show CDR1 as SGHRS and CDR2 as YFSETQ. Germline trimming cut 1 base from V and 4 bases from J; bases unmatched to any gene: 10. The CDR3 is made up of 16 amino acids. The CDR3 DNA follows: TGCGCCAGCAGCTTGTCGTTGAGGGGGCGTAGCACTGAAGCTTTCTTT. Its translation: CASSLSLRGRSTEAFF.

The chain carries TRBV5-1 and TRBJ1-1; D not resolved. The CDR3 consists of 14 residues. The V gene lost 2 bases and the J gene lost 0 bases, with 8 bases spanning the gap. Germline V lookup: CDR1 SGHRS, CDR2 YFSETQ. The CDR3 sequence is CASSFQTVNTEAFF. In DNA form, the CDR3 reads TGCGCCAGCAGCTTCCAAACAGTGAACACTGAAGCTTTCTTT.

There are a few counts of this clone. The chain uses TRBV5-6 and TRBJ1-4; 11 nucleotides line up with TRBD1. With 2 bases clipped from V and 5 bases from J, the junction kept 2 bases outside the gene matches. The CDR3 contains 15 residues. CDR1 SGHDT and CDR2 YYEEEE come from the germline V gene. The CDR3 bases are TGTGCCAGCAGCTTCCGGGACAGGGGGAATGAAAAACTGTTTTTT. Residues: CASSFRDRGNEKLFF.

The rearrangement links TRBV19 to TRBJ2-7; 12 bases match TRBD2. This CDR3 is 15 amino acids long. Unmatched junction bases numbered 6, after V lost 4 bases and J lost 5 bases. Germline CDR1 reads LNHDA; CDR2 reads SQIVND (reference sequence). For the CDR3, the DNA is TGTGCCAGTAGTAGCCGGACTAGCGGGGTGCACGAGCAGTACTTC. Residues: CASSSRTSGVHEQYF.

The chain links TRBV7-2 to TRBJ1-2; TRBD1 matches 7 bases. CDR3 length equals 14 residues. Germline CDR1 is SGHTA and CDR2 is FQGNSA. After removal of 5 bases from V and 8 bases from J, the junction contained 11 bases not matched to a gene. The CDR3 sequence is CASSRNRGIWGYTF. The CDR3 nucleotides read TGTGCCAGCAGCCGAAACAGGGGAATATGGGGCTACACCTTC.

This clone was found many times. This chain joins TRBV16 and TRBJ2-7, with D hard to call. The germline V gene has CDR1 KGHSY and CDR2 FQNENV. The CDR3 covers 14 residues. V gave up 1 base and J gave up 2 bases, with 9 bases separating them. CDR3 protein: CASSQFDTTYEQYF. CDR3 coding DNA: TGTGCCAGCAGCCAATTCGACACCACCTACGAGCAGTACTTC.